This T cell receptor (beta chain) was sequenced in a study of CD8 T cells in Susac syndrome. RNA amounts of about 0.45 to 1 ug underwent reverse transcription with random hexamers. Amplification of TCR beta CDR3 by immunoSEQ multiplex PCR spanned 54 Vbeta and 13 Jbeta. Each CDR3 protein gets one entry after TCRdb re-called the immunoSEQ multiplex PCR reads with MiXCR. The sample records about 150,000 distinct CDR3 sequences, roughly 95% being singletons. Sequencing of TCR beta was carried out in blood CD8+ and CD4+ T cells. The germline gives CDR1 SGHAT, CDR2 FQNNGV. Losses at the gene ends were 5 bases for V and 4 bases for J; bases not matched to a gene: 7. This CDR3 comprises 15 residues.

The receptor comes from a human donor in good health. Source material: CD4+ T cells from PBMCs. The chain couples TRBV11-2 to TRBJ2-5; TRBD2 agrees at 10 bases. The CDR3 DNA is TGTGCCAGCAGCCCCAGCGGGAGGGCCTCAGAGACCCAGTACTTC. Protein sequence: CASSPSGRASETQYF. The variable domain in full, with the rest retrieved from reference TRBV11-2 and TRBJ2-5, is EAGVAQSPRYKIIEKRQSVAFWCNPISGHATLYWYQQILGQGPKLLIQFQNNGVVDDSQLPKDRFSAERLKGVDSTLKIQPAKLEDSAVYLCASSPSGRASETQYFGPGTRLLVL.